This is a list of T cell receptor beta chains from one sample in a study of beta chain features in type 1 diabetes. The repertoire was sequenced with immunoSEQ multiplex PCR; TCRdb's copy has only in-frame clones and lacks some. The sample lists 300,000 to 350,000 clones, roughly 13% occurring once. The sample was naive CD4+ T cells from blood. The receptors derive from a woman aged 18-29 years with type 1 diabetes. Each CDR3 is given with its conserved first and last residue. The D gene is left open where the match is weak. The size of a clone is reported for some rows only, either as once, few or many, or as a class for expanded clones.

v_call,clone_size,d_call,j_call,cdr3_aa,cdr3_nt
TRBV4-3,few,TRBD2,TRBJ2-1,CASSQDPSSGMWNEQFF,TGCGCCAGCAGCCAAGATCCCAGTAGCGGGATGTGGAATGAGCAGTTCTTC
TRBV19,.,.,TRBJ1-2,CASRNGGSRNGYTF,TGTGCCAGTAGGAACGGGGGATCTCGGAATGGCTACACCTTC
TRBV5-1,.,.,TRBJ2-3,CASSLGANTDTQYF,TGCGCCAGCAGCTTGGGAGCGAACACAGATACGCAGTATTTT
TRBV9,few,.,TRBJ2-7,CASSVSTGPYEQYF,TGTGCCAGCAGCGTATCAACGGGTCCCTACGAGCAGTACTTC
TRBV11-2,.,.,TRBJ2-6,CASSTDHSGANVLTF,TGTGCCAGCAGCACAGATCACTCTGGGGCCAACGTCCTGACTTTC
TRBV5-4,few,.,TRBJ2-7,CASSLSVDSRYEQYF,TGTGCCAGCAGCCTTTCCGTGGACAGCCGCTACGAGCAGTACTTC
TRBV27,.,TRBD2,TRBJ2-1,CASSSAGGGRNEQFF,TGTGCCAGCAGTTCCGCGGGAGGGGGTAGGAATGAGCAGTTCTTC
TRBV7-2,.,.,TRBJ2-3,CASSFRGADTQYF,TGTGCCAGCAGCTTCCGGGGGGCGGATACGCAGTATTTT
TRBV4-2,few,TRBD2,TRBJ2-1,CASSQEVGLADLYNEQFF,TGTGCCAGCAGCCAAGAAGTTGGGCTAGCGGATCTCTACAATGAGCAGTTCTTC
TRBV6-5,.,TRBD1,TRBJ1-2,CASRLLQGIYGYTF,TGTGCCAGCAGGCTTCTACAGGGGATCTATGGCTACACCTTC
TRBV7-9,few,.,TRBJ2-5,CASTTIGGPQETQYF,TGTGCCAGCACTACCATTGGCGGTCCCCAGGAGACCCAGTACTTC
TRBV28,few,TRBD2,TRBJ2-3,CASSLAGGRADTQYF,TGTGCCAGCAGCCTAGCGGGAGGGCGTGCAGATACGCAGTATTTT
TRBV27,few,TRBD2,TRBJ2-7,CASSWRETPHEQYF,TGTGCCAGCAGTTGGCGGGAGACCCCTCACGAGCAGTACTTC
TRBV29-1,.,.,TRBJ1-2,CSVRGFTNYGYTF,TGCAGCGTACGGGGATTCACCAACTATGGCTACACCTTC
TRBV30,.,.,TRBJ1-2,CAWSVQGSNGYTF,TGTGCCTGGAGTGTACAGGGAAGTAACGGCTACACCTTC
TRBV19,.,.,TRBJ1-2,CASSIERGGDYGYTF,TGTGCCAGTAGTATTGAAAGGGGGGGAGACTATGGCTACACCTTC
TRBV7-2,few,TRBD1,TRBJ1-1,CASSKDRGGTEAFF,TGTGCCAGCAGCAAGGACAGGGGGGGGACTGAAGCTTTCTTT